The rows below give T cell receptor beta chains drawn from one sample of a study of T cells in Graves' hyperthyroidism and ophthalmopathy. TCRdb fed the multiplex PCR reads into MiXCR, producing one record per CDR3 protein. Of under 350,000 distinct CDR3 sequences listed, more than 15% are singletons. Sequencing was carried out using blood. These receptors were collected from a woman aged 55-69 years with Graves' ophthalmopathy. Each CDR3 is given with its conserved first and last residue. A D gene is named only where the DNA matches it firmly. Size is stated for part of the rows, as once, few or many counts, or as a class when the clone is expanded.

D	size	V	J	CDR3	DNA
.	.	TRBV9	TRBJ2-7	CASSPGPTYEQYF	TGTGCCAGCAGCCCTGGACCAACCTACGAGCAGTACTTC
.	.	TRBV12-3/TRBV12-4	TRBJ2-5	CASSKVGETQYF	TGTGCCAGCTCAAAAGTCGGGGAGACCCAGTACTTC
TRBD2	once	TRBV19	TRBJ2-7	CASSRYSGRSYEQYF	TGTGCCAGTAGTAGATATAGCGGGAGGAGCTACGAGCAGTACTTC
TRBD1	.	TRBV6-1	TRBJ1-4	CASNDRGRGEKLFF	TGTGCCAGCAATGACAGGGGGCGCGGTGAAAAACTGTTTTTT
TRBD2	.	TRBV28	TRBJ2-7	CASSSGASGGYEQYF	TGTGCCAGCAGCTCCGGGGCTAGCGGGGGTTACGAGCAGTACTTC
TRBD1	many	TRBV7-2	TRBJ1-1	CASSQSGTGNTEAFF	TGTGCCAGCAGCCAATCCGGGACAGGTAACACTGAAGCTTTCTTT
.	many	TRBV7-2	TRBJ2-2	CASSSPGSTGELFF	TGTGCCAGCAGCTCTCCAGGGTCCACCGGGGAGCTGTTTTTT
TRBD2	many	TRBV20-1	TRBJ2-7	CSASGLAGPDEQYF	TGCAGTGCTAGCGGGCTAGCGGGCCCCGACGAGCAGTACTTC
.	many	TRBV12-3/TRBV12-4	TRBJ2-2	CASSWANTGELFF	TGTGCCAGCAGTTGGGCGAACACCGGGGAGCTGTTTTTT
TRBD1	many	TRBV5-5	TRBJ2-7	CASSHGQGIYEQYF	TGTGCCAGCAGCCACGGACAGGGGATCTACGAGCAGTACTTC
.	many	TRBV20-1	TRBJ2-7	CSARPRQIYEQYF	TGCAGTGCTAGACCGAGACAGATTTACGAGCAGTACTTC
TRBD1	few	TRBV5-1	TRBJ2-6	CASSEGTGVSGANVLTF	TGCGCCAGCAGCGAGGGGACAGGTGTCTCTGGGGCCAACGTCCTGACTTTC
.	many	TRBV7-9	TRBJ1-4	CASSPLLGTLPISTNEKLFF	TGTGCCAGCAGCCCCCTCTTGGGCACTCTCCCCATTTCAACTAATGAAAAACTGTTTTTT
.	many	TRBV11-3	TRBJ2-5	CASSLGRTAKETQYF	TGTGCCAGCAGCTTAGGCCGGACAGCTAAAGAGACCCAGTACTTC
.	many	TRBV6-1	TRBJ1-4	CASTDGATNEKLFF	TGTGCCAGCACAGACGGTGCAACTAATGAAAAACTGTTTTTT
.	many	TRBV20-1	TRBJ1-5	CSARGTVYSNQPQHF	TGCAGTGCTAGAGGGACAGTCTATAGCAATCAGCCCCAGCATTTT
.	many	TRBV28	TRBJ1-1	CASSLGQGHQAFF	TGTGCCAGCAGTTTGGGGCAGGGCCATCAGGCTTTCTTT
TRBD2	many	TRBV9	TRBJ2-7	CASSVGLAGTQDKQYF	TGTGCCAGCAGCGTAGGACTAGCGGGCACCCAAGACAAGCAGTACTTC
.	.	TRBV5-1	TRBJ1-5	CASSQVLRGTRIHF	TGCGCCAGCAGCCAGGTATTGAGGGGGACTCGGATCCATTTT
TRBD2	few	TRBV28	TRBJ2-1	CASSDPSGRFNEQFF	TGTGCCAGCAGTGACCCCAGCGGGAGGTTCAATGAGCAGTTCTTC
.	.	TRBV7-2	TRBJ1-6	CASSIPSDSPFHF	TGTGCCAGCAGCATCCCTTCCGATTCACCCTTCCACTTT
.	many	TRBV7-2	TRBJ1-3	CASSPNSGSGNTIYF	TGTGCCAGCAGCCCAAACAGCGGGTCCGGAAACACCATATATTTT
.	.	TRBV4-2	TRBJ1-2	CASSQTGSYGYTF	TGTGCCAGCAGCCAAACAGGGAGCTATGGCTACACCTTC
TRBD2	many	TRBV20-1	TRBJ2-5	CSAELAGQETQYF	TGCAGTGCTGAACTAGCGGGCCAAGAGACCCAGTACTTC
.	many	TRBV6-2/TRBV6-3	TRBJ2-7	CASREIDGDRGEQYF	TGTGCCAGCAGAGAAATCGACGGGGATCGGGGCGAGCAGTACTTC
TRBD1	few	TRBV9	TRBJ1-1	CASSGGQARNTEAFF	TGTGCCAGCAGCGGCGGACAGGCGCGAAACACTGAAGCTTTCTTT
.	.	TRBV9	TRBJ1-1	CTSSDPRGNTEAFF	TGTACCAGCAGCGACCCCAGGGGGAACACTGAAGCTTTCTTT
TRBD1	many	TRBV7-9	TRBJ2-2	CASLGSGTVGTGELFF	TGTGCCAGCCTGGGGTCCGGGACAGTGGGGACCGGGGAGCTGTTTTTT
.	many	TRBV7-3	TRBJ2-7	CASSSSDAEEYEQYF	TGTGCCAGCAGCTCAAGTGACGCCGAAGAATACGAGCAGTACTTC
.	.	TRBV20-1	TRBJ1-1	CSARQHGPTEAFF	TGCAGTGCTAGACAACATGGACCCACTGAAGCTTTCTTT
TRBD2	.	TRBV7-2	TRBJ2-1	CASSWTSGSSKTEQFF	TGTGCCAGCAGTTGGACTAGCGGGAGCTCGAAGACTGAGCAGTTCTTC
.	many	TRBV3-1	TRBJ2-1	CASSQVSGVGISNEQFF	TGTGCCAGCAGCCAAGTGTCAGGGGTCGGAATAAGCAATGAGCAGTTCTTC
.	many	TRBV4-2	TRBJ1-1	CASSPQQATEAFF	TGTGCCAGCAGCCCCCAACAGGCTACTGAAGCTTTCTTT
TRBD2	many	TRBV24-1	TRBJ2-1	CATSDSSGASYNEQFF	TGTGCCACCAGTGATTCAAGCGGGGCCTCCTACAATGAGCAGTTCTTC
.	many	TRBV18	TRBJ1-2	CASSPMESDLNYGYTF	TGTGCCAGCTCACCAATGGAGTCAGATCTCAACTATGGCTACACCTTC
TRBD1	few	TRBV6-5	TRBJ2-6	CASIRQGGSGANVLTF	TGTGCCAGCATCAGACAGGGCGGCTCTGGGGCCAACGTCCTGACTTTC
TRBD1	.	TRBV19	TRBJ2-2	CASNPGQVNGELFF	TGTGCCAGTAACCCGGGACAGGTCAACGGGGAGCTGTTTTTT
TRBD1	few	TRBV7-2	TRBJ1-1	CATTQGARTEAFF	TGTGCCACCACACAGGGGGCGCGGACTGAAGCTTTCTTT
.	.	TRBV6-2/TRBV6-3	TRBJ1-5	CASSYGDNQPQHF	TGTGCCAGCAGTTATGGGGATAATCAGCCCCAGCATTTT
.	many	TRBV7-8	TRBJ1-1	CASSLMGLTEAFF	TGTGCCAGCAGCTTAATGGGTCTCACTGAAGCTTTCTTT
TRBD2	few	TRBV7-2	TRBJ2-5	CASSLVSSGREETQYF	TGTGCCAGCAGCTTAGTTTCCAGCGGGAGGGAAGAGACCCAGTACTTC
.	many	TRBV18	TRBJ2-5	CASSPPPPETQYF	TGTGCCAGCTCACCACCCCCACCAGAGACCCAGTACTTC
.	many	TRBV7-2	TRBJ1-2	CASSLVGGNGYTF	TGTGCCAGCAGCTTAGTAGGGGGGAATGGCTACACCTTC
.	many	TRBV9	TRBJ1-1	CASNYMGMETEAFF	TGTGCCAGCAACTATATGGGGATGGAGACTGAAGCTTTCTTT
TRBD1	.	TRBV28	TRBJ2-7	CASSGGTGGFEQYF	TGTGCCAGCAGTGGAGGGACAGGGGGCTTCGAGCAGTACTTC
TRBD1	.	TRBV7-9	TRBJ2-7	CASSLGGTGHYEQYF	TGTGCCAGCAGCTTAGGGGGGACAGGGCACTACGAGCAGTACTTC
.	few	TRBV28	TRBJ2-1	CASSRYDSPYNEQFF	TGTGCCAGCAGTCGATACGACTCCCCCTACAATGAGCAGTTCTTC